Sequencing of this T cell receptor (beta chain) was carried out in a study of radiotherapy plus CTLA-4 blockade in lung cancer. Study at large: For 18% of patients, objective responses occurred, and approximately 33% had disease control. Findings and caveats of the study: Once radiotherapy plus ipilimumab had been given, TCR clones derived from tumor expanded in blood. In blood, early T cell clone dynamics reportedly predicted response best, together with interferon-beta.

Participants had chemo-refractory metastatic non-small-cell lung cancer and were treated with focal radiation plus ipilimumab CTLA-4 blockade. The J segment lost 3 bases and the V segment lost 5 bases, leaving 10 bases of the junction unmatched. The germline gives CDR1 MRHNA, CDR2 SNTAGT. The CDR3 covers 17 residues. Some clones are missing from TCRdb's copy, which holds only in-frame ones; the method was immunoSEQ multiplex PCR. Here the sample spans tens of thousands of clones, more than 60% being singletons. About this clone: Its antigen is as yet unknown.

Sequenced material: peripheral blood, taken from a patient treated with radiotherapy plus ipilimumab. The origin of this receptor is a human donor with non-small cell lung cancer who had stable disease on radiotherapy plus ipilimumab. The chain couples TRBV6-4 to TRBJ2-6, with 7 positions matching TRBD2. The CDR3 region has the DNA TGTGCCAGCAGTCCCTATCGGGGGGAAGTTGGGGCCAACGTCCTGACTTTC. Protein sequence: CASSPYRGEVGANVLTF.